The table lists the clone carrying this TCR beta chain with a few counts. This sample was included in a study of blood T cell repertoires in COVID-19. Study-wide background: In each case, the material was cDNA or gDNA derived from T cells, B-cell-depleted T cells, or PBMCs.

Participant age was about 18 to 100 years, and participants resided in roughly 24 US areas. In the original analysis: Estimates of nucleated cell counts were drawn from the amplification of reference gene primers. This table comes from immunoSEQ multiplex PCR, and its TCRdb copy is limited to in-frame clones, with some not included. V, J and clone size are taken as reported in that table, and D and trimming were inferred from the DNA itself. The sample shows approximately 350,000 clones, approximately 90% of them seen only once. The source material was PBMCs or T cells enriched from blood (not recorded which). The receptor was derived from a man younger than 35 who had recovered from COVID-19.

As DNA, the CDR3 is TGTGCCAGCAGCGGGGGCTTGAACACTGAAGCTTTCTTT. Its protein product is CASSGGLNTEAFF. The V call is TRBV9, the J call TRBJ1-1, with a tentative D call TRBD1 (5 bases). Germline assignment: CDR1 SGDLS and CDR2 YYNGEE. Trimming left V 3 bases short and J 0 bases short, with 6 bases between. The CDR3 loop spans 13 amino acids.